The 13 T cell receptor beta chains listed next were all sequenced from one sample in a study of regulatory T cells in long-lasting Graves disease. The time point: persistent/refractory GD, antithyroid drugs over 5 years with positive TRAb. Extracted RNA from PBMCs served as the source of the TCR library. CDR3-region Arm-PCR and iRepertoire HTBI primers produced the TCR beta libraries. MiXCR was run by TCRdb on the multiplex PCR reads, yielding one entry per CDR3 protein. Altogether fewer than 450,000 distinct CDR3 sequences are present, about 20% being singletons, with the ten largest covering around 21%. Sequencing used peripheral blood mononuclear cells (PBMCs), obtained when the disease was refractory, from a patient treated with antithyroid drugs. These receptors were taken from a female donor with Graves disease.

In this sample, this clonotype turned up many times. The rearrangement uses TRBV10-3 and TRBJ2-2; tentatively, D is TRBD1 or TRBD2 (5 bases each). The V gene lost 4 bases and the J gene lost 1 base, with 13 bases spanning the gap. Germline CDR1 is ENHRY and CDR2 is SYGVKD. The length of the CDR3 is 16 residues. DNA for the CDR3: TGTGCCATCAGTGCCCCCAGTGGGGGGAACACCGGGGAGCTGTTTTTT. This translates into CAISAPSGGNTGELFF.

The chain recombines TRBV20-1 with TRBJ2-7; 9 bases are a match to TRBD1. J was trimmed by 2 bases and V by 1 base; bases with no gene match: 3. There are 14 residues in the CDR3. Germline V gene data show CDR1 as DFQATT and CDR2 as SNEGSKA (reference sequence). CDR3: CSARVRDRAYEQYF. CDR3 bases: TGCAGTGCTAGAGTCCGGGACAGGGCCTACGAGCAGTACTTC.

This clonotype was recorded at least ten times. This sequence joins TRBV12-3 or TRBV12-4 and TRBJ1-2; the D gene is possibly TRBD1 (5 bases). This CDR3 has 13 amino acids. With 3 bases removed from V and 8 bases from J, the gap between germline ends came to 13 bases. CDR3 protein: CASSFGRVEGYTF. The CDR3 DNA reads TGTGCCAGCAGTTTTGGCAGGGTGGAGGGCTACACCTTC.

The rearrangement uses TRBV12-3 or TRBV12-4 and TRBJ1-1, with D uncertain. With 2 bases removed from V and 5 bases from J, the gap between germline ends came to 9 bases. This CDR3 is 13 amino acids long. DNA of the CDR3: TGTGCCAGCAGTTTAAAGCGGCGGACTGAAGCTTTCTTT. This codes for CASSLKRRTEAFF.

This clonotype was found a few times. The chain is built from TRBV7-9 and TRBJ2-7; D is perhaps TRBD1 or TRBD2 (5 bases each). Germline V CDR1 and CDR2: SEHNR, FQNEAQ (reference sequence). This CDR3 region has 16 residues. Trimming cost V 1 base and J 3 bases, with 16 bases left between them. CDR3 bases: TGTGCCAGCAGCTTAGTTGGGGGTGGAATCGACTACGAGCAGTACTTC. Translating it yields CASSLVGGGIDYEQYF.

This clonotype was recorded many times. This chain joins TRBV7-2 and TRBJ1-1; D unresolved. Trimming took off 5 bases at V and 3 bases at J, with 4 bases between the two ends. Germline V CDR1 and CDR2: SGHTA, FQGNSA. The length of the CDR3 is 11 residues. CDR3 sequence (DNA): TGTGCCAGCAGCCGTGACACTGAAGCTTTCTTT. Translated: CASSRDTEAFF.

The table lists this clonotype with a few counts. The CDR3: CSVIPLWGERTEAFF. Written as DNA, the CDR3 is TGCAGCGTTATCCCACTTTGGGGGGAGCGGACTGAAGCTTTCTTT. The chain combines TRBV29-1 with TRBJ1-1, with TRBD1 as a possible D gene (5 bases). The CDR3 is 15 amino acids. Germline loops: CDR1 SQVTM, CDR2 ANQGSEA. V dropped 5 bases and J dropped 5 bases, with 21 bases sitting between them.

This clonotype was recorded a few times. The chain recombines TRBV4-2 with TRBJ2-7, with 9 bases matching TRBD1. The ends lost 1 base at V and 2 bases at J; junction bases unmatched: 3. Germline V gives CDR1 LGHNA, CDR2 YNFKEQ. The CDR3 has 15 amino acids. Here the CDR3 DNA reads TGTGCCAGCAGCCAAGGAGGGACAGGGACCTACGAGCAGTACTTC. It specifies CASSQGGTGTYEQYF.

The gene calls are TRBV27 and TRBJ1-6; D is unresolved. The germline gives CDR1 MNHEY, CDR2 SMNVEV (reference sequence). The CDR3 sequence is 15 residues long. Trimming pared 5 bases from V and 10 bases from J, leaving 18 bases between. Here the CDR3 reads CASSTTVLGSSPLHF. The CDR3 bases are TGTGCCAGCAGTACCACCGTATTAGGAAGCTCACCCCTCCACTTT.

The rearrangement joins TRBV7-9 to TRBJ2-1, with D possibly matching TRBD2 (6 bases). Germline V CDR1 and CDR2: SEHNR, FQNEAQ (reference sequence). CDR3 length equals 15 residues. The V end was cut by 6 bases, the J end by 3 bases, with 15 bases between. The CDR3 DNA reads TGTGCCAGCAGTGAAGCGGGCATTGGCTACAATGAGCAGTTCTTC. Translated: CASSEAGIGYNEQFF.

Many counts were recorded for this clonotype. V gene TRBV12-3 or TRBV12-4 combines with J gene TRBJ1-2, with D hard to call. Trimming shortened V by 7 bases and J by 2 bases, and 17 bases separated the two germline ends. The CDR3 totals 15 residues. For the CDR3, the DNA is TGTGCCAGCATCGCCGCCGAGGACCTAAACTATGGCTACACCTTC. It codes for CASIAAEDLNYGYTF.

A note on this clonotype: Here the CDR3 omits its conserved ending phenylalanine or tryptophan, so a read error is the likely source. The limits of the CDR3 on the DNA are not certain, so only TCRdb's listed CDR3 is given. The rearrangement joins TRBV2 to TRBJ1-3; no check of the table's D call, TRBD1, against the DNA was made. The germline V gene encodes CDR1 SNHLY and CDR2 FYNNEI. The CDR3 length equals 13 residues, ends included. CDR3 residues: CASSLAHPGLGQH.

J is TRBJ2-7 and V is TRBV20-1; 8 positions match TRBD1. V lost 0 bases to trimming and J lost 3 bases; unmatched junction nucleotides: 4. The CDR3 has 14 amino acids. The germline gives CDR1 DFQATT, CDR2 SNEGSKA (reference sequence). CDR3 in DNA: TGCAGTGCTAGAGATAGGACAGGGCTCTACGAGCAGTACTTC. Amino acid sequence: CSARDRTGLYEQYF.